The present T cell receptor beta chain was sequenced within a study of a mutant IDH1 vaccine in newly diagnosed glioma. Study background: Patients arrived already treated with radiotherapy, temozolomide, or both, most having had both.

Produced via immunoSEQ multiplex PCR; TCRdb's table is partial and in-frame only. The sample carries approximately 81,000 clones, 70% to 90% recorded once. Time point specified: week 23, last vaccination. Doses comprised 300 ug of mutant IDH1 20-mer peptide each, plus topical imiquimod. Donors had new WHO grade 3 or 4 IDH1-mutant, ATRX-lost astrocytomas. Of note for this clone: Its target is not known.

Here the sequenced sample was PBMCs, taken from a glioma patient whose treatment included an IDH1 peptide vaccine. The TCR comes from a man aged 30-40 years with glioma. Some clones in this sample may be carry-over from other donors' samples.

For the CDR3, the DNA is TGTGCCAGCAGTGAAGCGGCGAGCGGGGGCATCAAGCAGTACTTC. It encodes CASSEAASGGIKQYF. The V and J genes are TRBV2 and TRBJ2-7; 8 bases align to TRBD2. CDR1 is SNHLY, CDR2 FYNNEI, per germline. Trimming took 0 bases from V and 8 from J; bases not matched to a gene: 9. This CDR3 spans 15 amino acids. The whole variable domain, filled in from reference TRBV2 and TRBJ2-7, reads EPEVTQTPSHQVTQMGQEVILRCVPISNHLYFYWYRQILGQKVEFLVSFYNNEISEKSEIFDDQFSVERPDGSNFTLKIRSTKLEDSAMYFCASSEAASGGIKQYFGPGTRLTVT.